This T cell receptor (beta chain) comes out of a study of OX40 agonist ivuxolimab in advanced cancers. Between the trimmed V and J ends, which lost 6 bases and 12 bases, there was a span of 17 bases. The CDR3 is 13 amino acids. Germline assignment: CDR1 SNHLY and CDR2 FYNNEI. TCRdb's table, derived via immunoSEQ multiplex PCR, lists solely in-frame clones and lacks some. Here the sample spans tens of thousands of clones, 70% to 90% being singletons. The sample consisted of CD4+ or CD8+ T cells sorted from blood, taken in a trial of the OX40 agonist ivuxolimab. This rearrangement joins TRBV2 to TRBJ1-4; maybe TRBD1 (6 bases). This receptor was taken from an adult with an advanced solid tumor such as melanoma, head and neck, liver or kidney cancer. In DNA, the CDR3 is TGTGCCAGCAGGGTCGAAAACTACAGGGAACTGTTTTTT. Translated: CASRVENYRELFF. The full variable domain, rest sourced from reference TRBV2 and TRBJ1-4, is EPEVTQTPSHQVTQMGQEVILRCVPISNHLYFYWYRQILGQKVEFLVSFYNNEISEKSEIFDDQFSVERPDGSNFTLKIRSTKLEDSAMYFCASRVENYRELFFGSGTQLSVL.